The clone carrying this T cell receptor (beta chain) was found many times. The antigen is undetermined. These data belong to a study of identical twins. Regarding the study as a whole: Invariant cells of the MAIT and iNKT types might have partly distorted the zero-insertion analyses. Abundant beta clonotypes from cord blood had fewer insertions, unlike memory repertoires, which showed none.

A universal primer site was created by template switching, with the cDNA bearing unique molecular identifiers. TCRdb passed the 5' RACE reads through MiXCR, listing each CDR3 protein once. This sample has around 960,000 distinct CDR3 sequences, with about 12% found just once. The CDR3 consists of 15 residues. Germline CDR1 is SGHRS and CDR2 is YFSETQ. The germline V and J ends were trimmed by 2 bases and 3 bases, with 13 bases remaining between them. Healthy Caucasians made up all donors. The data were also submitted as part of a second study, on yellow fever vaccine responses in identical twins.

The V and J genes are TRBV5-1 and TRBJ2-3; D possibly matches TRBD1 or TRBD2 (5 bases each). The sample consisted of PBMCs. The receptor was derived from a woman under 30 in good health. In nucleotides, the CDR3 is TGCGCCAGCAGCTTAAAGGGGTGGAGGACAGATACGCAGTATTTT. It specifies CASSLKGWRTDTQYF. Variable domain in full (rest from reference TRBV5-1 and TRBJ2-3): KAGVTQTPRYLIKTRGQQVTLSCSPISGHRSVSWYQQTPGQGLQFLFEYFSETQRNKGNFPGRFSGRQFSNSRSEMNVSTLELGDSALYLCASSLKGWRTDTQYFGPGTRLTVL.